This T cell receptor (beta chain) was observed in a study of CD8 T cells in ankylosing spondylitis. Notes on the study in general: Matched synovial fluid from ankylosing spondylitis patients was reported to be enriched for disease-linked clones. Ankylosing spondylitis blood appeared to be characterized by a TCR beta motif of several highly homologous variants.

Notes on this clonotype: Its target is not known.

Using its own MiXCR run on the 5' RACE reads, TCRdb lists one record per CDR3 protein. The data show some 700,000 distinct CDR3 sequences, 15% to 20% seen once. The trim removed 4 bases at V and 3 bases at J, leaving 12 bases unmatched. The germline V gene has CDR1 LNHNV and CDR2 YYDKDF (reference sequence). This CDR3 region has 16 residues. The sequence came from a male donor with ankylosing spondylitis. The chain combines TRBV15 with TRBJ2-7; 7 positions agree with TRBD2. The sequencing sample was made of blood, either unsorted or a sorted T cell fraction (not recorded which). The chain's CDR3 is CATSKRGDGSSYEQYF. In nucleotides, the CDR3 is TGTGCCACCAGCAAGCGGGGTGATGGTTCAAGCTACGAGCAGTACTTC.